This paragraph covers one TCR beta chain sequence. The CDR3 length is 15 residues. J gave up 5 bases and V 5 bases, and 3 bases lay outside the gene matches. The germline gives CDR1 SGHVS, CDR2 FQNEAQ. This sample is part of a study of blood T cell repertoires in COVID-19. Study in general: Sites in the United States, Italy and Spain provided acute and convalescent COVID-19 samples.

The protocol was immunoSEQ multiplex PCR, while the TCRdb copy is restricted to in-frame clones and leaves out a portion. The sample records 130,000 or so clones, approximately 83% being singletons. This chain joins TRBV7-8 and TRBJ2-1; 13 bases line up with TRBD2. The sequencing input was peripheral blood. The receptor was derived from a human donor in a cohort sampled during active COVID-19. CDR3: CASSPTSGRDNEQFF. CDR3 DNA: TGTGCCAGCAGCCCTACTAGCGGGAGGGACAATGAGCAGTTCTTC.